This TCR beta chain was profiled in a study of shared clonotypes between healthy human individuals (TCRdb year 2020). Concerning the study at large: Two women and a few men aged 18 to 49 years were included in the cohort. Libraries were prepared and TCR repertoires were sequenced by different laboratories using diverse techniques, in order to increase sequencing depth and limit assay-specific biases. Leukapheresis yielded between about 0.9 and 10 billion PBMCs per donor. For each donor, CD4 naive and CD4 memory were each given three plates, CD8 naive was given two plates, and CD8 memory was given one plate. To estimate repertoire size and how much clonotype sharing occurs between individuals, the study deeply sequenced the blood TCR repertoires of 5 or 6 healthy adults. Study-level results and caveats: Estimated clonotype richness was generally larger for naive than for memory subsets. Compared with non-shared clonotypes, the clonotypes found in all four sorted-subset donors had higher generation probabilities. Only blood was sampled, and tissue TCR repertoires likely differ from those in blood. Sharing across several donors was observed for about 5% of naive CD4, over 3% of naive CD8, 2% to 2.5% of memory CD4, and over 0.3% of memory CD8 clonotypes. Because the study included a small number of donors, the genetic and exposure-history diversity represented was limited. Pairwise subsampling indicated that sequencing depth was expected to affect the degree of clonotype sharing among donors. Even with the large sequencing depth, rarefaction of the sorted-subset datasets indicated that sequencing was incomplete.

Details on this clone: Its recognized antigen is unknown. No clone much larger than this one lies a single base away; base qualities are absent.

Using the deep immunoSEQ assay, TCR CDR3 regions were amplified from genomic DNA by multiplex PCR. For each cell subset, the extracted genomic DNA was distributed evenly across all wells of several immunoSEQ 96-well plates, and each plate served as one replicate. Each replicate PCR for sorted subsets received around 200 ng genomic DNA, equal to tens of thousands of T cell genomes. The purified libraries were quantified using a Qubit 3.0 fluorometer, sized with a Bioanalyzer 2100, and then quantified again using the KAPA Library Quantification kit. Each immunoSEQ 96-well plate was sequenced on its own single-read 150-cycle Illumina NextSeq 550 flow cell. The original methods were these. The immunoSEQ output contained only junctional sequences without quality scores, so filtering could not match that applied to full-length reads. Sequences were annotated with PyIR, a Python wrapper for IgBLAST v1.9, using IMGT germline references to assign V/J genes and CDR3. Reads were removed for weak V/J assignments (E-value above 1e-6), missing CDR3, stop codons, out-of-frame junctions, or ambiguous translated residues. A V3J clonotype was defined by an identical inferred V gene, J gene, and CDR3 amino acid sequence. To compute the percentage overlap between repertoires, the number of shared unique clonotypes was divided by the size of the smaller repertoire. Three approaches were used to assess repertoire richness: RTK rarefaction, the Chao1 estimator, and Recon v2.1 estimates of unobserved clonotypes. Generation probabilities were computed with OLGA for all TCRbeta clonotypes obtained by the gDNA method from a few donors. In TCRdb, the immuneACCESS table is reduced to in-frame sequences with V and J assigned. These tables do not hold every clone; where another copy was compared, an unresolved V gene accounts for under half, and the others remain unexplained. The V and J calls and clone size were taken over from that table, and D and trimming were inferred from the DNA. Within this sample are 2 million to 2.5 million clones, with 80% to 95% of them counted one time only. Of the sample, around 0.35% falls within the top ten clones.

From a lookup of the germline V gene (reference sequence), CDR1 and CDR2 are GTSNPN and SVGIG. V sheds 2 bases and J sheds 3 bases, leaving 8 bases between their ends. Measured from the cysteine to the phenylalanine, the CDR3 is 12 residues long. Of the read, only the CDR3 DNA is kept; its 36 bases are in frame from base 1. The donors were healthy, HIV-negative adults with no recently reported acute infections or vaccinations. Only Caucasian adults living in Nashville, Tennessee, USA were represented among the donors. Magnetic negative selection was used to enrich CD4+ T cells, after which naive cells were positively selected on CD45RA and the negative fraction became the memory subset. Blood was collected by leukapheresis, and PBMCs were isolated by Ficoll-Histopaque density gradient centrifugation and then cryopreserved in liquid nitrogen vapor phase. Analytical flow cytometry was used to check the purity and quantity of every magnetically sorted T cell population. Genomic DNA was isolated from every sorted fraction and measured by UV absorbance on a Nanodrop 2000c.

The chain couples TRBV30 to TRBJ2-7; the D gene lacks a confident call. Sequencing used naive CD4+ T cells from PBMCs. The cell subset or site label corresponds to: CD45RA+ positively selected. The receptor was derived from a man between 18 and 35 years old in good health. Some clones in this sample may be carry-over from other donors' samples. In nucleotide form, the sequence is TGTGCCTGGAGTATGAAGATCTACGAGCAGTACTTC. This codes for CAWSMKIYEQYF. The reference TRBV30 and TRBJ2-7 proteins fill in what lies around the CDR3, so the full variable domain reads SQTIHQWPATLVQPVGSPLSLECTVEGTSNPNLYWYRQAAGRGLQLLFYSVGIGQISSEVPQNLSASRPQDRQFILSSKKLLLSDSGFYLCAWSMKIYEQYFGPGTRLTVT.